This T cell receptor beta chain emerged from a study of breast tumors, draining lymph nodes, adjacent tissues. MiXCR, run by TCRdb on the multiplex PCR reads, gives a single entry per CDR3 protein. The table shows about 200,000 distinct CDR3 sequences, with about 32% occurring only once. Study-wide results and limits: Data only fit, rather than demonstrated, lymph node origin of most tumor T cells. Luminal-like breast cancer showed significantly greater tumor-nontumor repertoire similarity than basal-like breast cancer did.

Samples came from axillary lymph nodes draining the breast cancer. This CDR3 contains 13 residues. Germline lookup yields CDR1 SGHRS and CDR2 YFSETQ. With respect to this clonotype: Antigen specificity is unknown. The junction and the germline gene differ at one end; a read error may be behind it.

Sequenced input: axillary lymph node tissue. This TCR derives from a female donor with breast cancer. Some clones in this sample may be carry-over from other donors' samples. V is TRBV5-1 and J is TRBJ2-7; D is possibly TRBD1 (6 bases). The CDR3 nucleotides are TGCGCCGGCAGACCTACAGGGACCTATGAGCAGTACTTC. Encoded protein: CAGRPTGTYEQYF.